The next 5 T cell receptor beta chains were all read from a single sample in a study of blood T cell repertoires in COVID-19. Some clones are missing from TCRdb's copy, which holds only in-frame ones; the method was immunoSEQ multiplex PCR. The repertoire holds over 200,000 clones, roughly four fifths seen once, with under 2% in the top ten. Specimen: PBMCs or T cells enriched from blood (not recorded which). The origin of the receptors is a man in his sixties who had recovered from COVID-19.

This clone has just a few counts. CDR3 amino acids: CASSGPDQPQHF. Here the CDR3 DNA reads TGTGCCAGTAGTGGCCCCGATCAGCCCCAGCATTTT. The chain links TRBV19 to TRBJ1-5, with D unclear. The CDR3 has 12 residues. Trimming took 5 bases from V and 5 from J, leaving 7 bases between them. Per the germline V gene, CDR1 is LNHDA and CDR2 is SQIVND (reference sequence).

The J gene is TRBJ1-2, the V gene TRBV5-1; 8 bases agree with TRBD1. Germline-derived CDR1 and CDR2 are SGHRS and YFSETQ. The CDR3 has 14 amino acids. J gave up 3 bases and V 0 bases, and 1 base lay outside the gene matches. In nucleotides, the CDR3 is TGCGCCAGCAGCTTGGGACAGGGGTACTATGGCTACACCTTC. Protein: CASSLGQGYYGYTF.

This chain uses TRBV7-2 with TRBJ2-5; 9 nucleotides match TRBD2. Germline V CDR1 and CDR2: SGHTA, FQGNSA. V shed 5 bases and J 7 bases; nucleotides not matched to a gene: 8. This CDR3 has 14 residues. The CDR3 DNA sequence: TGTGCCAGCAGCCCCCGGGCGGGAGGGTTGACCCAGTACTTC. Its protein product is CASSPRAGGLTQYF.

This clone has just a few counts. V usage is TRBV19 and J usage is TRBJ2-3; TRBD2 matches at 7 bases. The CDR3 loop spans 15 amino acids. V lost 5 bases, J lost 5 bases, and 10 bases stayed unmatched. Germline V gives CDR1 LNHDA, CDR2 SQIVND (reference sequence). The CDR3 DNA reads as TGTGCCAGTAGTCGGGGGGTGGGTCGAAGAGATACGCAGTATTTT. This sequence encodes CASSRGVGRRDTQYF.

This chain links TRBV29-1 with TRBJ2-3; maybe TRBD1 (7 bases). The CDR3 runs to 15 residues. Germline-derived CDR1 and CDR2 are SQVTM and ANQGSEA. The V gene lost 4 bases and the J gene lost 0 bases, with 14 bases spanning the gap. The CDR3 sequence: CSVGRDSTSTDTQYF. The CDR3 DNA sequence: TGCAGCGTTGGGAGGGACAGTACAAGCACAGATACGCAGTATTTT.